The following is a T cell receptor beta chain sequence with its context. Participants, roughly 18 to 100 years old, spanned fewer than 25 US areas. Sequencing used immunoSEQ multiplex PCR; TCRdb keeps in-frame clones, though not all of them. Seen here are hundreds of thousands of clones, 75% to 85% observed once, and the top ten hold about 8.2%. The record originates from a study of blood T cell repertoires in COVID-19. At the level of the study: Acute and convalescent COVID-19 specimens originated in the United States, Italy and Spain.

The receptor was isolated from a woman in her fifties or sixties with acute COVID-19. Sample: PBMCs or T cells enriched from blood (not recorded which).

Here the CDR3 DNA reads TGTGCCAGCAGCGCGCGACTAGCGGGGGCCCGAGAGACCCAGTACTTC. Translating gives CASSARLAGARETQYF. The J gene is TRBJ2-5, the V gene TRBV7-9, with 12 positions matching TRBD2. The germline V gene encodes CDR1 SEHNR and CDR2 FQNEAQ (reference sequence). CDR3 length equals 16 residues. V lost 5 bases, J lost 4 bases, and 8 bases stayed unmatched.